The entry below gives a single TCR beta chain sequence along with its context. This record comes from a study of blood T cell repertoires in COVID-19. Study-wide context: Sample material is recorded as cDNA or gDNA derived from T cells, B-cell-depleted T cells, or PBMCs.

This CDR3 has 17 residues. The V segment lost 0 bases and the J segment 8 bases; nucleotides outside the gene matches: 7. CDR1 is SGDLS and CDR2 is YYNGEE in the germline V gene. Cohorts were assigned according to the clinical history that participants reported. Each recovered donor of Cohort 3 presented with two negative PCRs, clearance, or symptom resolution. Original handling: Reference gene primer amplification in the assay estimated nucleated cell counts. Only in-frame clones appear in the TCRdb table, and some are missing; sequencing was by immunoSEQ multiplex PCR. That table gives V, J and clone size, and the DNA gave D and trimming. Of some 180,000 clones listed, more than 80% are singletons.

The TCR originated in a man in his forties who had recovered from COVID-19. The sequenced material came from PBMCs or T cells enriched from blood (not recorded which). The gene calls are TRBV9 and TRBJ2-1; the match to TRBD2 covers 14 bases. Here the CDR3 reads CASSVDEGLAGVDEQFF. The CDR3 DNA sequence: TGTGCCAGCAGCGTAGACGAGGGACTAGCGGGAGTAGATGAGCAGTTCTTC.